A single sample is the source of the 20 T cell receptor beta chains below, sequenced in a study of PD-1 blockade in classical Hodgkin lymphoma. Time point given: newly diagnosed, previously untreated cHL patient sample. Magnetic depletion of non-target cells from thawed PBMCs yielded purified CD8+ T cells. Measured with immunoSEQ multiplex PCR; TCRdb has only the in-frame clones, and not every one. The profile shows 5,000 to 6,500 clones, 80% to 90% of them singletons. Source material: CD8+ T cells from blood. The receptors come from a human donor with classical Hodgkin lymphoma.

CDR3 nucleotides: TGTGCCAGCAGCCCCCGGTGGGAGGGGGACGGGGAGCAGTACTTC. Protein sequence: CASSPRWEGDGEQYF. The V call is TRBV7-2, the J call TRBJ2-7, with D possibly TRBD2 on 7 matching bases. The CDR3 spans 15 residues. Germline CDR1 reads SGHTA; CDR2 reads FQGNSA. Trimming pared 5 bases from V and 7 bases from J, leaving 21 bases between.

The J gene is TRBJ2-1, the V gene TRBV29-1; either TRBD1 or TRBD2 may supply D (5 bases each). This CDR3 has 11 residues. Trimming shortened V by 4 bases and J by 9 bases, and 10 bases separated the two germline ends. Germline CDR1 is SQVTM and CDR2 is ANQGSEA. In DNA, the CDR3 is TGCAGCGTTGCGGCAGGGAGTGAGCAGTTCTTC. Its protein is CSVAAGSEQFF.

The V gene is TRBV10-2, the J gene TRBJ2-1; D possibly matches TRBD1 or TRBD2 (5 bases each). The CDR3 totals 13 residues. The V end lost 9 bases, the J end lost 2 bases, and 11 bases lay between the germline ends. Germline V gene data show CDR1 as WSHSY and CDR2 as SAAADI. This chain's CDR3 is CASRDPTYNEQFF. The CDR3 DNA is TGCGCCAGTAGGGACCCAACCTACAATGAGCAGTTCTTC.

The V call is TRBV5-1, the J call TRBJ2-7, with D possibly being TRBD1 (6 bases). Germline V CDR1 and CDR2: SGHRS, YFSETQ. The CDR3 runs to 15 residues. The germline V and J ends were trimmed by 0 bases and 0 bases, with 10 bases remaining between them. CDR3 loop: CASSLAGRGSYEQYF. The CDR3 DNA reads TGCGCCAGCAGCTTGGCGGGCAGGGGCTCCTACGAGCAGTACTTC.

The chain recombines TRBV7-9 with TRBJ2-7, with D maybe TRBD2 (5 bases). The V end was cut by 4 bases, the J end by 3 bases, with 13 bases between. This CDR3 has 14 residues. Germline lookup yields CDR1 SEHNR and CDR2 FQNEAQ (reference sequence). The CDR3 loop is CASSSVDGIYEQYF. The CDR3, as DNA: TGTGCCAGCAGCTCGGTGGACGGGATCTACGAGCAGTACTTC.

This sequence joins TRBV30 and TRBJ2-2; TRBD1 aligns across 9 bases. The germline CDR1 and CDR2 sequences are GTSNPN and SVGIG (reference sequence). CDR3 length: 17 amino acids. Unmatched junction bases numbered 12, after V lost 3 bases and J lost 4 bases. CDR3 residues: CAWRDTPGTGSTGELFF. DNA for the CDR3: TGTGCCTGGAGGGATACTCCCGGGACAGGGAGCACCGGGGAGCTGTTTTTT.

This clone has just one count. The chain links TRBV7-2 to TRBJ2-5; 7 bases are a match to TRBD2. The CDR3 consists of 16 residues. V trimming: 5 bases; J trimming: 4 bases; junction bases outside the gene matches: 13. CDR1 is SGHTA, CDR2 FQGNSA, per germline. The CDR3: CASSRSRDYLRETQYF. The CDR3 bases are TGTGCCAGCAGCAGGAGCCGGGACTACCTTCGAGAGACCCAGTACTTC.

The chain joins TRBV28 to TRBJ2-3, with TRBD2 as a possible D gene (5 bases). This CDR3 contains 14 residues. CDR1 is MDHEN, CDR2 SYDVKM, per germline. V lost 6 bases and J 0 bases, leaving 10 bases between the germline ends. CDR3 sequence reads: CASSPRTSTDTQYF. CDR3 DNA: TGTGCCAGCAGCCCGCGGACTAGCACAGATACGCAGTATTTT.

CDR3 coding DNA: TGCGCCAGCAGCCAAGGACTAGCGGAGGGGGTCTACAATGAGCAGTTCTTC. Amino acid sequence: CASSQGLAEGVYNEQFF. The V gene is TRBV4-1, the J gene TRBJ2-1; 9 bases map to TRBD2. Losses at the gene ends were 1 base for V and 3 bases for J; bases not matched to a gene: 7. The CDR3 is 17 amino acids. Germline assignment: CDR1 MGHRA and CDR2 YSYEKL.

This clone was detected only a few times. The rearrangement links TRBV10-3 to TRBJ1-1; D not certain. The CDR3 consists of 12 residues. Germline V lookup: CDR1 ENHRY, CDR2 SYGVKD. V lost 3 bases and J 5 bases, leaving 7 bases between the germline ends. The CDR3 coding sequence is TGTGCCATCAGTGAACTGGGGACTGAAGCTTTCTTT. This sequence encodes CAISELGTEAFF.

CDR3 nucleotide sequence: TGTGCCACCAGCACAGGAGGACTAGCAGTCAGCACAGATACGCAGTATTTT. This sequence encodes CATSTGGLAVSTDTQYF. J is TRBJ2-3 and V is TRBV15, with 8 bases that match TRBD2. The V gene end was trimmed by 4 bases and the J gene end by 0 bases; junction bases not matched to a gene: 9. Germline-derived CDR1 and CDR2 are LNHNV and YYDKDF (reference sequence). The CDR3 runs to 17 residues. The whole variable domain, filled in from reference TRBV15 and TRBJ2-3, reads DAMVIQNPRYQVTQFGKPVTLSCSQTLNHNVMYWYQQKSSQAPKLLFHYYDKDFNNEADTPDNFQSRRPNTSFCFLDIRSPGLGDTAMYLCATSTGGLAVSTDTQYFGPGTRLTVL.

J is TRBJ1-2 and V is TRBV4-3; no clear D. This CDR3 spans 13 amino acids. The V gene lost 1 base and the J gene lost 3 bases, with 6 bases spanning the gap. Germline V gives CDR1 LGHNA, CDR2 YSLEER. The CDR3 nucleotides read TGCGCCAGCAGCCAAGGCCCTGACTATGGCTACACCTTC. Amino acids: CASSQGPDYGYTF.

This sequence joins TRBV28 and TRBJ1-2; D ambiguous. Per germline, CDR1 MDHEN and CDR2 SYDVKM. The CDR3 has 16 amino acids. V was shortened by 3 bases and J by 1 base, with 15 bases between the two germline ends. CDR3 DNA sequence: TGTGCCAGCAGTTTTACTTTTGGCGGCTTTAACTATGGCTACACCTTC. This codes for CASSFTFGGFNYGYTF.

This clone has more than one count but fewer than ten. The chain couples TRBV16 to TRBJ1-4; D uncertain. There are 14 residues in the CDR3. Looked up from germline, CDR1 is KGHSY and CDR2 is FQNENV. Trimming removed 0 bases from V and 12 bases from J, with 14 bases in between. This CDR3 reads CASSQSQRDGELFF. The DNA of the CDR3 is TGTGCCAGCAGCCAATCGCAGCGCGATGGGGAACTGTTTTTT.

The CDR3: CASSLAQGASTNEKLFF. The CDR3 bases are TGTGCCAGCAGCTTGGCCCAGGGGGCGTCGACTAATGAAAAACTGTTTTTT. The rearrangement joins TRBV5-5 to TRBJ1-4; 8 positions match TRBD1. The V segment lost 0 bases and the J segment 2 bases; nucleotides outside the gene matches: 6. This CDR3 contains 17 residues. CDR1 and CDR2 (germline): SGHKS, YYEKEE (reference sequence).

V gene TRBV9 combines with J gene TRBJ1-1; D remains ambiguous. The V and J ends lost 3 bases and 1 base respectively, with 4 bases between them. The CDR3 runs 12 residues. Germline CDR1 SGDLS, CDR2 YYNGEE. CDR3: CASSAQNTEAFF. DNA of the CDR3: TGTGCCAGCAGCGCCCAGAACACTGAAGCTTTCTTT.

As for this clone: An end of the junction differs from the germline gene, which may be a read error. This chain joins TRBV18 and TRBJ2-1; D is ambiguous. CDR3 size: 13 residues. Per germline, CDR1 KGHSH and CDR2 LQKENI. The CDR3 spells CASSPWSSNEQFF. CDR3 coding DNA: TGTGCCAGCTCACCGTGGTCCTCCAATGAGCAGTTCTTC.

This clone is a singleton in its sample. The chain links TRBV2 to TRBJ1-2; TRBD1 matches at 9 bases. J lost 4 bases, V lost 7 bases, and 1 base had no gene match. The CDR3 spans 12 residues. The V gene's germline CDR1 is SNHLY and CDR2 FYNNEI. In DNA, the CDR3 is TGTGCCAGCATACAGGGGGCCTATGGCTACACCTTC. Protein sequence: CASIQGAYGYTF.

The chain links TRBV11-2 to TRBJ2-5, with TRBD1 matching 7 bases. The germline gives CDR1 SGHAT, CDR2 FQNNGV. V dropped 4 bases and J dropped 4; count of bases not matched to a gene: 18. This CDR3 has 18 residues. CDR3 nucleotide sequence: TGTGCCAGCAGCTCCGGGACAGTCCCCCCGTTCCCTTTAGAGACCCAGTACTTC. It specifies CASSSGTVPPFPLETQYF.

The chain couples TRBV19 to TRBJ2-5; 11 bases are a match to TRBD1. The CDR3 is 17 residues long. Trimming removed 2 bases from V and 2 bases from J; junction bases left unmatched: 7. CDR1 and CDR2 (germline): LNHDA, SQIVND (reference sequence). The CDR3 protein is CASSIPGTGGQQETQYF. CDR3 sequence (DNA): TGTGCCAGTAGTATACCCGGGACAGGGGGTCAACAAGAGACCCAGTACTTC.